Listed below are T cell receptor beta chains from one sample, sequenced in a study of T cell responses to AZD1222 COVID-19 vaccine. Using immunoSEQ multiplex PCR, the repertoire was profiled, and TCRdb retains in-frame clones only, with some absent. The sample includes 110,000 to 150,000 clones, roughly 94% seen only once; the top ten take under 2%. Specimen: peripheral blood, collected on day 0 of AZD1222 vaccination. The receptors come from an adult in good health. Each CDR3 is given with its conserved first and last residue. The D gene is left open where the match is weak. Some rows mark clone size as missing; the rest say once, few, many or name a class of expanded clone.

>-|TRBJ2-7|TRBV29-1|-
CSVVIMGFSYEQYF
TGCAGCGTTGTCATTATGGGGTTTTCCTACGAGCAGTACTTC
>-|TRBJ1-1|TRBV12-3/TRBV12-4|-
CASSSGRDTEAFF
TGTGCCAGCAGTTCCGGTCGAGACACTGAAGCTTTCTTT
>-|TRBJ1-2|TRBV4-1|-
CASSQALTGGYYGYTF
TGCGCCAGCAGCCAAGCCCTGACGGGGGGCTACTATGGCTACACCTTC
>-|TRBJ2-2|TRBV7-8|-
CASSLLARNTGELFF
TGTGCCAGCAGCTTATTGGCAAGGAACACCGGGGAGCTGTTTTTT
>-|TRBJ1-5|TRBV6-5|-
CASSYSIAGAQPQHF
TGTGCCAGCAGTTACTCGATCGCAGGGGCTCAGCCCCAGCATTTT
>-|TRBJ2-3|TRBV3-1/TRBV3-2|-
CASSLSTDTQYF
TGTGCCAGCAGCTTAAGCACAGATACGCAGTATTTT
>-|TRBJ1-5|TRBV3-1/TRBV3-2|-
CASSQGGRDQPQHF
TGTGCCAGCAGCCAAGGGGGCCGCGATCAGCCCCAGCATTTT
>-|TRBJ2-7|TRBV7-9|-
CASSGGQSYEQYF
TGTGCCAGCAGCGGAGGACAGTCCTACGAGCAGTACTTC
>-|TRBJ1-1|TRBV30|-
CAWSVLDTEAFF
TGTGCCTGGAGCGTCCTTGACACTGAAGCTTTCTTT
>-|TRBJ1-4|TRBV15|-
CATSKEPATNEKLFF
TGTGCCACCAGCAAAGAACCTGCAACTAATGAAAAACTGTTTTTT
>-|TRBJ1-1|TRBV10-3|-
CAIRGGNTEAFF
TGTGCCATCAGAGGTGGCAACACTGAAGCTTTCTTT
>few|TRBJ2-7|TRBV27|TRBD1
CASTSKGLTGGRYEQYF
TGTGCCAGCACTTCAAAGGGACTGACAGGGGGCAGATACGAGCAGTACTTC
>-|TRBJ1-1|TRBV7-3|-
CASSLLLDTEAFF
TGTGCCAGCAGCTTGTTGCTGGACACTGAAGCTTTCTTT
>-|TRBJ1-1|TRBV12-5|TRBD1
CASGLGSRDSEAFF
TGTGCTAGTGGTTTGGGATCCCGGGACAGCGAAGCTTTCTTT
>once|TRBJ2-2|TRBV11-3|-
CASSDDGGELFF
TGTGCCAGCAGCGATGACGGCGGGGAGCTGTTTTTT
>-|TRBJ1-1|TRBV4-2|-
CATEPWGSGRQNSEAFF
TGTGCCACCGAACCCTGGGGATCGGGGCGGCAGAACTCTGAAGCTTTCTTT
>few|TRBJ1-2|TRBV7-9|-
CASSLEAGNYGYTF
TGTGCCAGCAGCTTAGAGGCGGGTAACTATGGCTACACCTTC
>-|TRBJ1-4|TRBV6-6|TRBD1
CASSPQGVNEKLFF
TGTGCCAGCAGTCCCCAGGGGGTAAATGAAAAACTGTTTTTT
>-|TRBJ1-6|TRBV7-9|TRBD1
CASSDDRGFYSPLHF
TGTGCCAGCAGCGACGACAGGGGGTTCTATTCACCCCTCCACTTT
>-|TRBJ1-5|TRBV19|-
CASTTLGGVYGNQPQHF
TGTGCCAGTACCACCCTGGGGGGTGTATACGGCAATCAGCCCCAGCATTTT
>-|TRBJ1-6|TRBV7-2|-
CASSFYEYNSPLHF
TGTGCCAGCAGTTTTTATGAGTATAATTCACCCCTCCACTTT
>-|TRBJ2-7|TRBV7-2|TRBD1
CASNQWTGPYEQYF
TGTGCCAGCAACCAATGGACAGGACCCTACGAGCAGTACTTC
>-|TRBJ2-4|TRBV2|-
CASSEDGPTKNIQYF
TGTGCCAGCAGTGAAGATGGTCCCACCAAAAACATTCAGTACTTC
>-|TRBJ2-7|TRBV29-1|-
CSVGRGGEQYF
TGCAGCGTTGGAAGGGGTGGAGAGCAGTACTTC
>-|TRBJ1-2|TRBV12-3/TRBV12-4|-
CASTPSLYGYTF
TGTGCCAGCACCCCGAGCCTTTATGGCTACACCTTC
>few|TRBJ1-1|TRBV7-9|-
CASTDLYTGASEAFF
TGTGCCAGCACCGACCTTTATACGGGGGCGAGTGAAGCTTTCTTT
>-|TRBJ1-2|TRBV5-1|-
CASSWGDVYGYTF
TGCGCCAGCAGCTGGGGAGACGTCTATGGCTACACCTTC
>-|TRBJ2-1|TRBV6-5|TRBD1
CASSSPGQGYNEQFF
TGTGCCAGCAGTTCCCCGGGACAGGGCTACAATGAGCAGTTCTTC
>-|TRBJ1-3|TRBV6-5|-
CASSYSHRVGGNTIYF
TGTGCCAGCAGTTACTCGCACAGGGTCGGTGGAAACACCATATATTTT
>-|TRBJ1-5|TRBV5-4|-
CASSLDPGEPQHF
TGTGCCAGCAGCTTGGACCCGGGGGAGCCCCAGCATTTT
>-|TRBJ1-1|TRBV18|-
CASSPPRAGVGAEAFF
TGTGCCAGCTCACCTCCGCGGGCAGGGGTAGGGGCTGAAGCTTTCTTT
>-|TRBJ1-5|TRBV19|-
CASRNLPGGRIRNQPQHF
TGTGCCAGTAGAAACCTCCCCGGCGGACGGATTCGCAATCAGCCCCAGCATTTT
>-|TRBJ1-5|TRBV21-1|-
CASSSGSLRGNQPQHF
TGTGCCAGCAGCAGCGGGTCTCTCAGGGGAAATCAGCCCCAGCATTTT
>once|TRBJ1-3|TRBV4-3|-
CASSQSTGNTIYF
TGCGCCAGCAGCCAGAGTACAGGGAACACCATATATTTT
>-|TRBJ1-1|TRBV5-1|TRBD1
CASSSTGAGVNTEAFF
TGCGCCAGCAGCTCCACAGGGGCAGGGGTGAACACTGAAGCTTTCTTT
>-|TRBJ2-7|TRBV10-3|-
CAISLGGPYYEQYF
TGTGCCATCAGCCTCGGAGGGCCATACTACGAGCAGTACTTC
>-|TRBJ2-7|TRBV5-1|-
CASSNPQGVNYEQYF
TGCGCCAGCAGCAACCCCCAGGGTGTTAACTACGAGCAGTACTTC
>once|TRBJ2-7|TRBV9|-
CASSVESPQRGAGSSYEQYF
TGTGCCAGCAGCGTAGAGTCCCCCCAACGCGGGGCGGGAAGCTCCTACGAGCAGTACTTC
>-|TRBJ1-5|TRBV6-2/TRBV6-3|-
CASSYSNRNQPQHF
TGTGCCAGCAGTTACTCGAACAGGAATCAGCCCCAGCATTTT
>-|TRBJ2-2|TRBV4-2|-
CASSQEAGELFF
TGTGCCAGCAGCCAAGAAGCCGGGGAGCTGTTTTTT
>-|TRBJ1-5|TRBV20-1|-
CSQICKPQHF
TGCAGCCAGATTTGTAAACCCCAGCATTTT
>-|TRBJ2-7|TRBV6-5|TRBD1
CASRDRGDYEQYF
TGTGCCAGCCGGGACAGGGGGGACTACGAGCAGTACTTC
>-|TRBJ1-6|TRBV9|-
CASSVKLGGTLHF
TGTGCCAGCAGCGTAAAACTCGGTGGGACCCTCCACTTT
>-|TRBJ2-3|TRBV7-6|-
CASSPPRADTQYF
TGTGCCAGCAGCCCCCCGCGAGCAGATACGCAGTATTTT
>-|TRBJ2-1|TRBV5-4|TRBD2
CASRFGLAPYNEQFF
TGTGCCAGCAGGTTCGGACTAGCACCTTACAATGAGCAGTTCTTC
>few|TRBJ2-1|TRBV13|TRBD2
CASLTLTLAGGAEQFF
TGTGCCAGCCTTACCTTGACTCTAGCGGGGGGTGCGGAGCAGTTCTTC
>-|TRBJ1-5|TRBV2|TRBD1
CASNDRGNQPQHF
TGTGCCAGCAACGACAGGGGAAATCAGCCCCAGCATTTT
>-|TRBJ2-5|TRBV28|TRBD2
CASSQGTSGSKTQYF
TGTGCCAGCAGTCAAGGGACTAGCGGTTCAAAGACCCAGTACTTC
>-|TRBJ1-2|TRBV7-9|-
CASSARMGDGYTF
TGTGCCAGCAGCGCCAGAATGGGGGATGGCTACACCTTC
>-|TRBJ1-5|TRBV9|TRBD1
CASSAGGNSNQPQHF
TGTGCCAGCAGCGCAGGGGGTAATAGCAATCAGCCCCAGCATTTT
>-|TRBJ2-2|TRBV19|-
CASRGRGKTGELFF
TGTGCCAGTAGAGGCAGGGGTAAAACCGGGGAGCTGTTTTTT
>-|TRBJ2-5|TRBV28|-
CASSFQGGAGTETQYF
TGTGCCAGCAGTTTTCAGGGGGGAGCGGGTACCGAGACCCAGTACTTC
>-|TRBJ2-7|TRBV7-2|-
CASSPLQFYEQYF
TGTGCCAGCAGCCCCCTCCAATTCTACGAGCAGTACTTC
>-|TRBJ1-2|TRBV29-1|-
CSVDRGNYGYTF
TGCAGCGTTGACAGGGGTAACTATGGCTACACCTTC
>few|TRBJ2-3|TRBV18|-
CASSPPGAFTADTQYF
TGTGCCAGCTCACCGCCGGGGGCTTTTACGGCAGATACGCAGTATTTT
>-|TRBJ1-1|TRBV4-1|-
CASSQVENRRATEAFF
TGCGCCAGCAGCCAGGTAGAAAACAGGCGGGCCACTGAAGCTTTCTTT
>-|TRBJ1-5|TRBV7-2|TRBD1
CASSLAGTGVGPQHF
TGTGCCAGCAGCTTAGCTGGCACAGGGGTAGGGCCCCAGCATTTT
>-|TRBJ1-2|TRBV5-4|TRBD1
CASSFRDRNYGYTF
TGTGCCAGCAGCTTCAGGGACAGAAACTATGGCTACACCTTC
>-|TRBJ1-4|TRBV6-5|TRBD1
CASSPGQEWEKLFF
TGTGCCAGCAGTCCCGGACAGGAATGGGAAAAACTGTTTTTT